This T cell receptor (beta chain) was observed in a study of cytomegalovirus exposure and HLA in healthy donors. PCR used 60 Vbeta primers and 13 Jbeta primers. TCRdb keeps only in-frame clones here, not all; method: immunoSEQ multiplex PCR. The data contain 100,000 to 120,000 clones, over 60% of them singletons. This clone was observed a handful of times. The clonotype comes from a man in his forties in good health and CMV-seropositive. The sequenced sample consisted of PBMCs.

The CDR3 protein is CASSSSGEAYGYTF. As DNA, the CDR3 is TGTGCCAGCAGTTCCTCCGGGGAGGCCTATGGCTACACCTTC. The chain is built from TRBV27 and TRBJ1-2; D uncertain. The germline V and J ends were trimmed by 4 bases and 4 bases, with 13 bases remaining between them. Germline lookup yields CDR1 MNHEY and CDR2 SMNVEV (reference sequence). The CDR3 contains 14 residues.